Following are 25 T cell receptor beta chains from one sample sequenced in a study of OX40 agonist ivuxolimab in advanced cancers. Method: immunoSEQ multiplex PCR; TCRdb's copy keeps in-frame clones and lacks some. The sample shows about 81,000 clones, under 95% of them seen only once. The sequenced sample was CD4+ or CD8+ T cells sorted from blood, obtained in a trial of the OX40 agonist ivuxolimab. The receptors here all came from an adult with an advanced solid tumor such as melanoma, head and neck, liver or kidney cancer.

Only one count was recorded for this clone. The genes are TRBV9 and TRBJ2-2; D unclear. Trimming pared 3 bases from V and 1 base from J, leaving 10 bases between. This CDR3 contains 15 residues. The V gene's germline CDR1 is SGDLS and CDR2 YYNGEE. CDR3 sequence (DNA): TGTGCCAGCAGCGACCCTGACCTGAACACCGGGGAGCTGTTTTTT. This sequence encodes CASSDPDLNTGELFF.

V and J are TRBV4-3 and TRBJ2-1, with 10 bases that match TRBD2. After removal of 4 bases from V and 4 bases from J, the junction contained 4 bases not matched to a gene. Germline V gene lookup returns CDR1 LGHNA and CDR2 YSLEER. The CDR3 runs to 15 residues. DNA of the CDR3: TGCGCCAGCAGCCCCCGGACTAGCGGTTACAATGAGCAGTTCTTC. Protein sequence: CASSPRTSGYNEQFF.

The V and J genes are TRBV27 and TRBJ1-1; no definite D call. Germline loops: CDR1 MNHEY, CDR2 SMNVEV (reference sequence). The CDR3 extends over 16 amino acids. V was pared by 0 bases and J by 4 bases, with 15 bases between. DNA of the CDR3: TGTGCCAGCAGTTTATCGACTACTGGTCCCGGCACTGAAGCTTTCTTT. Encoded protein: CASSLSTTGPGTEAFF.

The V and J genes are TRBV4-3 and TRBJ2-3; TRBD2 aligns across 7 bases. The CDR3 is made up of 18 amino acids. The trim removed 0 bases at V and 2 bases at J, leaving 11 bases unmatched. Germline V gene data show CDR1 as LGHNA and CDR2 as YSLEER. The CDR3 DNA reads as TGCGCCAGCAGCCAAGAGAGGGCTAGCGGTTTCCTCACAGATACGCAGTATTTT. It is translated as CASSQERASGFLTDTQYF.

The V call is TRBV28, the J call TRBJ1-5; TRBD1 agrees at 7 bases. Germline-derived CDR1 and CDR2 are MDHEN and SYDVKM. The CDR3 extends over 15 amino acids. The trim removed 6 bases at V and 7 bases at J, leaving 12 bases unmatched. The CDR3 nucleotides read TGTGCCAGCAGACCGACAGGGAGAGCAAACCAGCCCCAGCATTTT. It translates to CASRPTGRANQPQHF.

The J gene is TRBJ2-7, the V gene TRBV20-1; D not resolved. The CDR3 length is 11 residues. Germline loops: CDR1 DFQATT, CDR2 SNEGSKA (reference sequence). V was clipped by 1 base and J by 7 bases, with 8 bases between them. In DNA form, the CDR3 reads TGCAGTGCTAGAGGGGTTAGGGAGCAGTACTTC. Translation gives CSARGVREQYF.

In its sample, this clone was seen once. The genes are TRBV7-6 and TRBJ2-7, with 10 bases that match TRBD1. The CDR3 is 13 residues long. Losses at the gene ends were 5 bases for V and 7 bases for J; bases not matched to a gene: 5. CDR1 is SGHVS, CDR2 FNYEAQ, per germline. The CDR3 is CASSPGTGVEQYF. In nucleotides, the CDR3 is TGTGCCAGCAGCCCCGGGACAGGGGTAGAGCAGTACTTC. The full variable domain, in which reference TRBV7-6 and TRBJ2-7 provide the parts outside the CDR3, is GAGVSQSPRYKVTKRGQDVALRCDPISGHVSLYWYRQALGQGPEFLTYFNYEAQQDKSGLPNDRFSAERPEGSISTLTIQRTEQRDSAMYRCASSPGTGVEQYFGPGTRLTVT.

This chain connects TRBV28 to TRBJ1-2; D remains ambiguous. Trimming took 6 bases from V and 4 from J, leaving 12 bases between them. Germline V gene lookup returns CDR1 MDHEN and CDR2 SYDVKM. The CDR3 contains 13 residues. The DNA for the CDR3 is TGTGCCAGCAGCTATAGGACGGGCTATGGCTACACCTTC. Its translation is CASSYRTGYGYTF.

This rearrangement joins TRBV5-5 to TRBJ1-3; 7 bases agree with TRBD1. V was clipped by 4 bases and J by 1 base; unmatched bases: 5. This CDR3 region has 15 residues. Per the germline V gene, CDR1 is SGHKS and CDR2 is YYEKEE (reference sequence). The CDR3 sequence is CASSRDSLSGNTIYF. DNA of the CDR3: TGTGCCAGCAGCCGGGACAGTTTATCTGGAAACACCATATATTTT.

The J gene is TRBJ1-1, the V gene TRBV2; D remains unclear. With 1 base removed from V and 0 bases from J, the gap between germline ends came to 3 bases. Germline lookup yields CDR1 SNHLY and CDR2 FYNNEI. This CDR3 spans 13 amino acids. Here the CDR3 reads CASSEELNTEAFF. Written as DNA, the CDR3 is TGTGCCAGCAGTGAAGAGCTGAACACTGAAGCTTTCTTT.

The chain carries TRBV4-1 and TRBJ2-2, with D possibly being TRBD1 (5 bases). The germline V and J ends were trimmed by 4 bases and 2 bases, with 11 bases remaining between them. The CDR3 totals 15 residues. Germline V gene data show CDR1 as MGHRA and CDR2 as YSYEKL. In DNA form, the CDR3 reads TGCGCCAGCAGCCCTAACAGGAGAAACACCGGGGAGCTGTTTTTT. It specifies CASSPNRRNTGELFF.

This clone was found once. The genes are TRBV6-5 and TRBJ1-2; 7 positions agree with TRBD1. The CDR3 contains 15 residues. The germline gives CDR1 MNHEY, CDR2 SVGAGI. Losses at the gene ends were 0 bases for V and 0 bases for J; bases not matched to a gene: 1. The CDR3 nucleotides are TGTGCCAGCAGTTACTCGGGACAGACTAACTATGGCTACACCTTC. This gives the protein CASSYSGQTNYGYTF.

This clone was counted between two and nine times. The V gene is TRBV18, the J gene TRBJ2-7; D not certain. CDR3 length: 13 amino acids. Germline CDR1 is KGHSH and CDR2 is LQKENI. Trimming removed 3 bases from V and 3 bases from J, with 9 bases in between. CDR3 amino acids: CASSPGWVYEQYF. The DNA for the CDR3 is TGTGCCAGCTCACCCGGCTGGGTCTACGAGCAGTACTTC.

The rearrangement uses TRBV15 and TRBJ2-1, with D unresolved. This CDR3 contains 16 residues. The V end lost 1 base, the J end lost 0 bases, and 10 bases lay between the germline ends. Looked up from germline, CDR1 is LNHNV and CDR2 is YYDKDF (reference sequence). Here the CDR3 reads CATSRGIRSSYNEQFF. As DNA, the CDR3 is TGTGCCACCAGCAGAGGTATTAGAAGCTCCTACAATGAGCAGTTCTTC.

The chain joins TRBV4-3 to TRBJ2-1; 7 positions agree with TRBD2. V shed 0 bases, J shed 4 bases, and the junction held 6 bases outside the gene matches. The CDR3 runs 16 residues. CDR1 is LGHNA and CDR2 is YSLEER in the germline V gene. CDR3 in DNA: TGCGCCAGCAGCCAAGATGGGCTAGCGGAGTACAATGAGCAGTTCTTC. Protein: CASSQDGLAEYNEQFF.

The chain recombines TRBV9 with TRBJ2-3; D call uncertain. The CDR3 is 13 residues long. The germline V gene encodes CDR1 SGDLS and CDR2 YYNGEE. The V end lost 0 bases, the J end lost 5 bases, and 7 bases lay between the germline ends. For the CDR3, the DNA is TGTGCCAGCAGCGTAGTTCCAGGAGATACGCAGTATTTT. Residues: CASSVVPGDTQYF.

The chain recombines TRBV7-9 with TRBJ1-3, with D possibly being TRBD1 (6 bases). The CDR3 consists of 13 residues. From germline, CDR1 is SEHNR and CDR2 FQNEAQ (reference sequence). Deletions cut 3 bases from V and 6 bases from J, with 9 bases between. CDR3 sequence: CASSLGHPNTIYF. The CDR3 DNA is TGTGCCAGCAGCTTGGGACACCCAAACACCATATATTTT.

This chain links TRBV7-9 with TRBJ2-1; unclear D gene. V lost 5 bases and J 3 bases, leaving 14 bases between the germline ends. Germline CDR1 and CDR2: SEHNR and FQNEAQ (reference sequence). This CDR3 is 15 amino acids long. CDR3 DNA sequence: TGTGCCAGCAGCGACACGTCCGCCTACTACAATGAGCAGTTCTTC. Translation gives CASSDTSAYYNEQFF.

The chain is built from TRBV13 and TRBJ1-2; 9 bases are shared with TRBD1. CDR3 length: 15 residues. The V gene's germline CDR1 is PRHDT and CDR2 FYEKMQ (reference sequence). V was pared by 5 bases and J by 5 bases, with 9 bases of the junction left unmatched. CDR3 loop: CASSENRGQGYGYTF. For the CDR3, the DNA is TGTGCCAGCAGCGAAAACAGGGGGCAGGGATATGGCTACACCTTC.

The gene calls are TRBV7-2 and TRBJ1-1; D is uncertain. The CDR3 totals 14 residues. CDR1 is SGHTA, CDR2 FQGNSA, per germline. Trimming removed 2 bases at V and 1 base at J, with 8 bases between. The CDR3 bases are TGTGCCAGCAGCTTAATCCCGGGGAACACTGAAGCTTTCTTT. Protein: CASSLIPGNTEAFF.

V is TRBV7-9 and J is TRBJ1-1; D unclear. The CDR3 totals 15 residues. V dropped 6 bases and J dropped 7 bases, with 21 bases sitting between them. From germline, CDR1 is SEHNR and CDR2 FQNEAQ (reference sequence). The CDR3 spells CASSLRDYGPIEAFF. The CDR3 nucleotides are TGTGCCAGCAGTCTACGAGATTACGGACCGATTGAAGCTTTCTTT.

CDR3 in DNA: TGCGCCAGCAGCCAAGATGCAGGATTGGTAGTGAAGGTTCCAGTCGAGCAGTACTTC. Its protein product is CASSQDAGLVVKVPVEQYF. The chain couples TRBV4-1 to TRBJ2-7; D call uncertain. Germline V gives CDR1 MGHRA, CDR2 YSYEKL. Deletions cut 0 bases from V and 6 bases from J, with 27 bases between. This CDR3 has 19 amino acids.

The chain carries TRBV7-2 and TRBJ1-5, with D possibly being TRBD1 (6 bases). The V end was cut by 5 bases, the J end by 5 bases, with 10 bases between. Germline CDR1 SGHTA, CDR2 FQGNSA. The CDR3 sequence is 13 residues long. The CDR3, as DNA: TGTGCCAGCAGCCTGGGGGGCGATCAGCCCCAGCATTTT. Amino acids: CASSLGGDQPQHF.

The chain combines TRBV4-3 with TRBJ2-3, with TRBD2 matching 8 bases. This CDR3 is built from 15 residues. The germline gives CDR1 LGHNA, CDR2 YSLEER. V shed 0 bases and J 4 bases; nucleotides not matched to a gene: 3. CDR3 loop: CASSQDRGGSDTQYF. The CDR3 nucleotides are TGCGCCAGCAGCCAAGATCGGGGGGGGTCAGATACGCAGTATTTT.

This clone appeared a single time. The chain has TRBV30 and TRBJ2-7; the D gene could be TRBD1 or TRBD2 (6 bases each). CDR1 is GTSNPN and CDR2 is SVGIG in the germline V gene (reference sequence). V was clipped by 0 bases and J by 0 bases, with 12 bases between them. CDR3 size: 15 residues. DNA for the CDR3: TGTGCCTGGAGTGTAACGGGGGACACCTCCTACGAGCAGTACTTC. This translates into CAWSVTGDTSYEQYF.